The text below deals with one TCR beta chain. As handled by the study authors: Reference gene primer amplification yielded estimated nucleated cell counts. Sequencing was performed with immunoSEQ multiplex PCR; in TCRdb, only in-frame clones are kept and a portion is missing. V and J calls and clone size are given by that table; D and trimming were obtained from the DNA. The table has fewer than 350,000 clones, 70% to 90% seen once. This CDR3 spans 12 amino acids. V gave up 10 bases and J gave up 10 bases, with 14 bases separating them. CDR1 SEHNR and CDR2 FQNEAQ come from the germline V gene (reference sequence). The sample belongs to a study of blood T cell repertoires in COVID-19. Turning to the study itself: From the United States, Italy and Spain came samples of acute and convalescent COVID-19. PBMCs, B-cell-depleted T cells, or T cells provided the cDNA or gDNA that made up the material.

J is TRBJ1-6 and V is TRBV7-9; maybe TRBD1 (6 bases). The TCR was taken from a man aged 18 to 29 with active or convalescent COVID-19. The sequencing input was peripheral blood. The CDR3 reads CATQRGGSPLHF. Here the CDR3 DNA reads TGTGCCACCCAAAGGGGGGGCTCACCCCTCCACTTT.